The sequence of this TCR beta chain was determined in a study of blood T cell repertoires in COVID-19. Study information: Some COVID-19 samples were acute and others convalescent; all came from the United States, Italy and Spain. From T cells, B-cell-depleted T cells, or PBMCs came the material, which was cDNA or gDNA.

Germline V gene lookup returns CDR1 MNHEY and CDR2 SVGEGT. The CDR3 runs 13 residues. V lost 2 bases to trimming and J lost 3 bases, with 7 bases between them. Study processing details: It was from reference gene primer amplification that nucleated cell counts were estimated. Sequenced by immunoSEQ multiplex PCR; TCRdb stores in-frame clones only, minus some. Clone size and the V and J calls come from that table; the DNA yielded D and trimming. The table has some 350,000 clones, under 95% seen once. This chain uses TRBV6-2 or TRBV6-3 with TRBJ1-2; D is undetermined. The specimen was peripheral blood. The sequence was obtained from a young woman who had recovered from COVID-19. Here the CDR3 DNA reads TGTGCCAGCAGTTACGCGGAGGACTATGGCTACACCTTC. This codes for CASSYAEDYGYTF.